The 13 T cell receptor beta chains given below trace back to one sample, sequenced in a study of T-cell memory formation after mild COVID-19. Using its own MiXCR run on the 5' RACE reads, TCRdb lists one record per CDR3 protein. The sample carries over 35,000 distinct CDR3 sequences, roughly 9.8% recorded once. The sequenced material came from PBMCs or a T cell subset sorted from them (not recorded which). Every receptor here comes from an adult woman who had mild COVID-19 (a few samples of this study predate the infection). Cell type and time point are not known.

This clonotype was recorded a few times. This chain links TRBV24-1 with TRBJ1-2; D is perhaps TRBD1 (5 bases). V gave up 4 bases and J gave up 0 bases, with 14 bases separating them. The germline CDR1 and CDR2 sequences are KGHDR and SFDVKD. The CDR3 loop spans 16 amino acids. In nucleotides, the CDR3 is TGTGCCACCAGTGACCCCTCCGGGACGGCTAACTATGGCTACACCTTC. It is translated as CATSDPSGTANYGYTF.

This chain uses TRBV7-8 with TRBJ1-1; maybe TRBD1 (6 bases). V lost 1 base to trimming and J lost 2 bases, with 11 bases between them. The length of the CDR3 is 15 residues. Germline CDR1 and CDR2: SGHVS and FQNEAQ. This chain's CDR3 is CASSLDRALNTEAFF. The CDR3, as DNA: TGTGCCAGCAGCTTAGACAGGGCTTTAAACACTGAAGCTTTCTTT. Full variable domain (rest looked up from reference TRBV7-8 and TRBJ1-1): GAGVSQSPRYKVAKRGQDVALRCDPISGHVSLFWYQQALGQGPEFLTYFQNEAQLDKSGLPSDRFFAERPEGSVSTLKIQRTQQEDSAVYLCASSLDRALNTEAFFGQGTRLTVV.

This clonotype was found many times. The rearrangement joins TRBV29-1 to TRBJ2-7, with 8 bases aligning to TRBD2. V shed 6 bases, J shed 2 bases, and the junction held 9 bases outside the gene matches. The CDR3 consists of 14 residues. Germline V gives CDR1 SQVTM, CDR2 ANQGSEA. Here the CDR3 reads CSVLWPGGPYEQYF. The CDR3 DNA reads TGCAGCGTCCTTTGGCCGGGAGGGCCCTACGAGCAGTACTTC.

The gene calls are TRBV12-3 or TRBV12-4 and TRBJ2-4; tentative D call: TRBD2 (5 bases). The CDR3 covers 15 residues. The ends were cut back, 4 bases at V and 0 bases at J, with 10 bases in the middle. CDR3 amino acids: CASSSTRVAKNIQYF. DNA of the CDR3: TGTGCCAGCAGTTCAACGCGGGTAGCCAAAAACATTCAGTACTTC.

The chain carries TRBV6-5 and TRBJ2-3; D call uncertain. The CDR3 is made up of 13 amino acids. The germline V gene has CDR1 MNHEY and CDR2 SVGAGI. The V and J ends lost 6 bases and 12 bases respectively, with 19 bases between them. This CDR3 reads CASSSPDALLQYF. The CDR3 DNA reads TGTGCCAGCAGCTCCCCGGACGCACTCTTACAGTATTTT.

This clonotype was recorded only once. J is TRBJ1-1 and V is TRBV3-1; D unclear. The CDR3 loop spans 12 amino acids. The germline V gene encodes CDR1 LGHDT and CDR2 YNNKEL (reference sequence). V dropped 3 bases and J dropped 1 base, with 3 bases sitting between them. The CDR3 DNA reads as TGTGCCAGCAGCCATTCGAACACTGAAGCTTTCTTT. This sequence encodes CASSHSNTEAFF.

The V and J genes are TRBV6-5 and TRBJ2-3; D is possibly TRBD2 (6 bases). V lost 5 bases and J 8 bases, leaving 17 bases between the germline ends. Germline CDR1 MNHEY, CDR2 SVGAGI. CDR3 size: 14 residues. The CDR3 spells CASSPGGLIATQYF. The CDR3 DNA reads as TGTGCCAGCAGTCCCGGGGGATTGATCGCTACGCAGTATTTT.

The chain carries TRBV20-1 and TRBJ1-2; 8 nucleotides match TRBD1. Germline CDR1 and CDR2: DFQATT and SNEGSKA (reference sequence). V was clipped by 6 bases and J by 5 bases; unmatched bases: 8. The CDR3 extends over 13 amino acids. The CDR3 reads CSARLTGGYGYTF. Here the CDR3 DNA reads TGCAGTGCCCGCCTCACAGGGGGTTATGGCTACACCTTC.

The J gene is TRBJ2-3, the V gene TRBV4-2; 8 bases align to TRBD2. Germline CDR1 LGHNA, CDR2 YNFKEQ. The CDR3 totals 15 residues. After removal of 4 bases from V and 4 bases from J, the junction contained 7 bases not matched to a gene. CDR3 residues: CASSPGGGAADTQYF. The CDR3 DNA follows: TGTGCCAGCAGCCCCGGGGGGGGTGCAGCAGATACGCAGTATTTT.

The chain uses TRBV3-1 and TRBJ2-5; TRBD2 matches 9 bases. The CDR3 sequence is 17 residues long. The V gene's germline CDR1 is LGHDT and CDR2 YNNKEL (reference sequence). V shed 3 bases and J 1 base; nucleotides not matched to a gene: 9. The CDR3 reads CASSQIASGEFQETQYF. The CDR3, as DNA: TGTGCCAGCAGCCAGATAGCTAGCGGGGAGTTCCAAGAGACCCAGTACTTC.

The chain is built from TRBV5-1 and TRBJ2-7, with TRBD1 identical over 8 bases. This CDR3 spans 13 amino acids. Germline lookup yields CDR1 SGHRS and CDR2 YFSETQ. V dropped 6 bases and J dropped 5; count of bases not matched to a gene: 7. The CDR3 DNA reads TGCGCCAGCAACCAGGGGGCGCGCAACGAGCAGTACTTC. Its protein product is CASNQGARNEQYF.

This clonotype was counted at least ten times. The rearrangement joins TRBV4-3 to TRBJ2-1; no clear D. V gave up 0 bases and J gave up 3 bases, with 15 bases separating them. Germline V gene lookup returns CDR1 LGHNA and CDR2 YSLEER. The CDR3 is made up of 17 amino acids. The chain's CDR3 is CASSQEGLGEVYNEQFF. CDR3 coding DNA: TGCGCCAGCAGCCAAGAGGGTCTGGGCGAGGTCTACAATGAGCAGTTCTTC.

A few counts support this clonotype. The gene calls are TRBV20-1 and TRBJ2-5; D may be TRBD1 or TRBD2 (6 bases each). The CDR3 extends over 13 amino acids. V dropped 2 bases and J dropped 4 bases, with 11 bases sitting between them. Germline lookup yields CDR1 DFQATT and CDR2 SNEGSKA (reference sequence). CDR3 amino acids: CSARLGGGETQYF. CDR3 nucleotides: TGCAGTGCTAGACTCGGGGGCGGAGAGACCCAGTACTTC.